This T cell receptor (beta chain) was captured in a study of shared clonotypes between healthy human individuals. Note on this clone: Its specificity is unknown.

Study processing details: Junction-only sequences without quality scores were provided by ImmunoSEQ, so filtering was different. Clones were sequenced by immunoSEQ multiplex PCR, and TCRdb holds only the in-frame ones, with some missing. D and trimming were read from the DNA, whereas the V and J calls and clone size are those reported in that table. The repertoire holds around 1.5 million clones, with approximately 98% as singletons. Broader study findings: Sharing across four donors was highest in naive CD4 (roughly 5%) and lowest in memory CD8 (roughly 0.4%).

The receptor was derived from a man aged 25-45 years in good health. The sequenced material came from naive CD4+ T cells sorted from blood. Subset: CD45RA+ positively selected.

The CDR3 spells CASSRPGNWNYGYTF. The CDR3 DNA follows: TGTGCCAGCAGCCGTCCAGGGAATTGGAACTATGGCTACACCTTC. This chain links TRBV11-2 with TRBJ1-2; D perhaps matches TRBD1 (5 bases). CDR1 is SGHAT, CDR2 FQNNGV, per germline. The V end lost 5 bases, the J end lost 2 bases, and 15 bases lay between the germline ends. The CDR3 has 15 residues.